The next 2 T cell receptor beta chains were all read from a single sample in a study of beta chain features in type 1 diabetes. The investigators reverse transcribed all of the isolated RNA, so they sequenced expressed TCRB transcripts. Assay: immunoSEQ multiplex PCR; the TCRdb copy retains only in-frame clones and omits some. The table records a few hundred thousand clones, approximately 15% of them present only once. General study points: For Type 1 diabetes patients, all four CD4+ subsets carried TCRB CDR3s that were moderately but significantly shorter.

What these receptors recognize is not known. The sequenced sample consisted of naive CD4+ T cells from blood. The source of these receptors is a man aged 25 to 40 with type 1 diabetes.

The V call is TRBV7-9, the J call TRBJ2-1; maybe TRBD1 (6 bases). Trimming removed 0 bases at V and 0 bases at J, with 12 bases between. Germline CDR1 is SEHNR and CDR2 is FQNEAQ (reference sequence). This CDR3 is built from 17 residues. CDR3 coding DNA: TGTGCCAGCAGCTTAGCGCGACAGGCGAACTCCTACAATGAGCAGTTCTTC. This gives the protein CASSLARQANSYNEQFF.

The chain recombines TRBV30 with TRBJ1-4; D is uncertain. The V end was cut by 0 bases, the J end by 7 bases, with 6 bases between. CDR1 GTSNPN and CDR2 SVGIG come from the germline V gene (reference sequence). The CDR3 spans 12 residues. In DNA, the CDR3 is TGTGCCTGGAGTGTTTACGGTGAAAAACTGTTTTTT. Translating gives CAWSVYGEKLFF. The complete variable domain, with remaining parts taken from reference TRBV30 and TRBJ1-4, reads SQTIHQWPATLVQPVGSPLSLECTVEGTSNPNLYWYRQAAGRGLQLLFYSVGIGQISSEVPQNLSASRPQDRQFILSSKKLLLSDSGFYLCAWSVYGEKLFFGSGTQLSVL.